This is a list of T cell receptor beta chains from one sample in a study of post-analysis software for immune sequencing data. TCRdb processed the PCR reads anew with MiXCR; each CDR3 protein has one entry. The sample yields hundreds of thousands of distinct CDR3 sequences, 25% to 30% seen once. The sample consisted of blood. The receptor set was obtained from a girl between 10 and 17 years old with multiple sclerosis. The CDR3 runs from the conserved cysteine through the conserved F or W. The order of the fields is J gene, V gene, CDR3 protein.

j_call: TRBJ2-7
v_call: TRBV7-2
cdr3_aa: CASSFNRAYGQYF

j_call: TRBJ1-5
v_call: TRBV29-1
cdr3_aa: CSVQETGREQPQHF

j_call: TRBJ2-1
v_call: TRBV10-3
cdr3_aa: CAISARGTSGRYSYNEQFF

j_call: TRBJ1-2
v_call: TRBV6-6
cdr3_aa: CASRSTVSSGHNYGYTF

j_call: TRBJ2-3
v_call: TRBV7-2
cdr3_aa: CASSYEGRTQDTQYF

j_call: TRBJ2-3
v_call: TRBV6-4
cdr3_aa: CASSPLADGTDTQYF

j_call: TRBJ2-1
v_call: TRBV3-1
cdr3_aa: CASSLSTGYEQFF

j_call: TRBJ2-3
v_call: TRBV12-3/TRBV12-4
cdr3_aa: CASSLAPVDTQYF

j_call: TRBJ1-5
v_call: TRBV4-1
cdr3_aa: CASSQEFSRNQPQHF

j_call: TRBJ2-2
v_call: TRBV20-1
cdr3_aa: CASGRADTGELFF

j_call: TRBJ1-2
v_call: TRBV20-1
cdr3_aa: CSASRPGAYGYTF

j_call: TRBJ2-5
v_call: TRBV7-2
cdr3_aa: CASSRPRLSGRQETQYF

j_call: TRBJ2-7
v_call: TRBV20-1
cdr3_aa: CSAGETSGASYEQYF

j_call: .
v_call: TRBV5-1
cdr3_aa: CASRIAGAYEQYF

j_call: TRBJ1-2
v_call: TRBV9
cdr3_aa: CASSVEIGDYYGYTF

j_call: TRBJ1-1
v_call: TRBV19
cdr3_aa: CASRNTANTEAFF

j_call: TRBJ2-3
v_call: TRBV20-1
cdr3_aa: CSPQVADTQYF

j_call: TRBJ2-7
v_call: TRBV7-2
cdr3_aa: CASSLERGTEQYF

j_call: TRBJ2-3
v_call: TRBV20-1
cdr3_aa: CRATGAADTQYF

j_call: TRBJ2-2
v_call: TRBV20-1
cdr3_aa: CSARDNEGETNTGELFF

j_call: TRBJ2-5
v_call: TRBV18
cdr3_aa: CASSKVETQYF

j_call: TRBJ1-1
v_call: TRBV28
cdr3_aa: CASSLNPQGVGMNTEAFF

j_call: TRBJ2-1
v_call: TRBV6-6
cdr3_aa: CASSPRGQRGSYNEQFF

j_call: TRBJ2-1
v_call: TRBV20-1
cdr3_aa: CSARTGEGLARYGEQFF

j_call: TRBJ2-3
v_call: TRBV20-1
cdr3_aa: CSAGKGRRAGVSDTQYF

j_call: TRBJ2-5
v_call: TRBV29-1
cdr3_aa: CSVEFTAGDETQYF

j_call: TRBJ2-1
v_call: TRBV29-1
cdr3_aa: CSVGRDYEQFF

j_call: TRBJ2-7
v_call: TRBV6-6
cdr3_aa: CASSFQGTYEQYF

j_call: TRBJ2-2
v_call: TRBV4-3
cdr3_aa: CASSQDLGPSTGELFF

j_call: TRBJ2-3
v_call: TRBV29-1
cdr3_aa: CSVRGTIDTQYF

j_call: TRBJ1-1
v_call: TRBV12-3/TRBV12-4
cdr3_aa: CAGSFGGNTEAFF

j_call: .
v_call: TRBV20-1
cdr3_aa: CSAQVGGRPQETQFF

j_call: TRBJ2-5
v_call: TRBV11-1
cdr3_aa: CASSSKRGRETQYF

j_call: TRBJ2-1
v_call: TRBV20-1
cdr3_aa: CSAPGDRGSRVNTGTSGSGGEQFF

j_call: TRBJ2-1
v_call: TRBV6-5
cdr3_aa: CASSYSGGPYNEQFF

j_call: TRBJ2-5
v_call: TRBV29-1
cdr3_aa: CSAPWQGGTETQYF

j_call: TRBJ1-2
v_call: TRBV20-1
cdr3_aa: CSADPDRIVGGYTF

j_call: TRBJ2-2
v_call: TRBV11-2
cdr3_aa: CASSLRLNTGELFF

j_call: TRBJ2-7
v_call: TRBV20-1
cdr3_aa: CSARDIGSGASYEQYF

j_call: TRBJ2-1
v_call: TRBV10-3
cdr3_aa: CAISDLLDKPTGNEQFF

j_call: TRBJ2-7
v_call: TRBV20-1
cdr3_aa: CSARDLAEVSYEQYF

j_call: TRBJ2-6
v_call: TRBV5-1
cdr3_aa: CASSLGDRSTNVLTF

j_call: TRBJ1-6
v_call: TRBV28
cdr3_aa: CASRDGVSYSPLHF